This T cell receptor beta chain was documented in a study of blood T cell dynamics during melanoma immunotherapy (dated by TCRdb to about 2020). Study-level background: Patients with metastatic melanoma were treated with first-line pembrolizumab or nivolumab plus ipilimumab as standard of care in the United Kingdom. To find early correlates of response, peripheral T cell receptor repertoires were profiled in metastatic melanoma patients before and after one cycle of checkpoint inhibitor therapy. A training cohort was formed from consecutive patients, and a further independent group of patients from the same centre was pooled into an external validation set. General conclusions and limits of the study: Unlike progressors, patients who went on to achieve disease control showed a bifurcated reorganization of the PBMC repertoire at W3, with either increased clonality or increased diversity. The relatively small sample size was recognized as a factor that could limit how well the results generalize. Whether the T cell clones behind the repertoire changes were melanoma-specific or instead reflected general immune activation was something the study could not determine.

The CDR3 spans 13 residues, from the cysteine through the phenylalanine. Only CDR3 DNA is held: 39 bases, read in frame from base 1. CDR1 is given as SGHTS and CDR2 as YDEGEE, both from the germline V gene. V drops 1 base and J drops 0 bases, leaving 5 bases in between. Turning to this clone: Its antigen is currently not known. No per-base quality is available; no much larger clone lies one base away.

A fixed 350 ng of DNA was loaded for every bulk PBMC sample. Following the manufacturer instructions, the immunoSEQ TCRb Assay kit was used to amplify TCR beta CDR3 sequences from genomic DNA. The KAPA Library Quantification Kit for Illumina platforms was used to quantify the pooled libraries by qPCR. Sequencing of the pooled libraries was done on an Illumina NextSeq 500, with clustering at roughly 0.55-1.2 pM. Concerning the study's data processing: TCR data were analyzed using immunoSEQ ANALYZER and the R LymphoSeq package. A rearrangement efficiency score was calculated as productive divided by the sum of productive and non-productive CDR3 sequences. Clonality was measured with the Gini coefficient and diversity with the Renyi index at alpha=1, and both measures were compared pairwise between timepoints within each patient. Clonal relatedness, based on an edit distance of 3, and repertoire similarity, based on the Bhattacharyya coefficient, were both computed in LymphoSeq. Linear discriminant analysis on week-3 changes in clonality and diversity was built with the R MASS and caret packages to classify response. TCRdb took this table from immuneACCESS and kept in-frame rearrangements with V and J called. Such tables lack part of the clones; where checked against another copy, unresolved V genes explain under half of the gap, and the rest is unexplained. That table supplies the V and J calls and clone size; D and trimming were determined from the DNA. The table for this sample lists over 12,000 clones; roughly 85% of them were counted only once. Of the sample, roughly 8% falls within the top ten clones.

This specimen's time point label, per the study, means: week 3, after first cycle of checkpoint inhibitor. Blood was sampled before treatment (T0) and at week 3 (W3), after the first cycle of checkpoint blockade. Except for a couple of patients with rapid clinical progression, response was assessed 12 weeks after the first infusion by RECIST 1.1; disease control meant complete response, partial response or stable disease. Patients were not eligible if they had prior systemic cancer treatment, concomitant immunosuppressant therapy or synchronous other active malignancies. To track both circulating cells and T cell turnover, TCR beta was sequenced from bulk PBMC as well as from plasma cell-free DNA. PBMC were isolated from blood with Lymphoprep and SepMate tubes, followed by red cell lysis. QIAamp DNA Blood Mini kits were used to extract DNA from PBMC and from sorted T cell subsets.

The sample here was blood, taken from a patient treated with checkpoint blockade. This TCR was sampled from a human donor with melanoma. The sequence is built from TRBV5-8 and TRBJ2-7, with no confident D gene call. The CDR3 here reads CASSLFGSYEQYF. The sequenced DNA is TGTGCCAGCAGCTTGTTCGGCTCCTACGAGCAGTACTTC.